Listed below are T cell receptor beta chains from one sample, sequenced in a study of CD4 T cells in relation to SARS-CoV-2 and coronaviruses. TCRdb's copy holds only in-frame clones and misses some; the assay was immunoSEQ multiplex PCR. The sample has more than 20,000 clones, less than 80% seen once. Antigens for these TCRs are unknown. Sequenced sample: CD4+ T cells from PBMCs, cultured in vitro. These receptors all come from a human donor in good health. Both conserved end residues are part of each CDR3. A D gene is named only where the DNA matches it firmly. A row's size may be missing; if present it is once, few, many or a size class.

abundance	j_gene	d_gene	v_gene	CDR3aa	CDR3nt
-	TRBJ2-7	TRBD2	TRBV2	CASSEDTSVSYEQYF	TGTGCCAGCAGTGAGGATACTAGCGTTTCCTACGAGCAGTACTTC
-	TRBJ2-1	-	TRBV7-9	CASSLPGSDEQFF	TGTGCCAGCAGCTTACCAGGAAGCGATGAGCAGTTCTTC
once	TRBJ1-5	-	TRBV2	CASSPRRGQPQHF	TGTGCCAGCAGCCCGAGGAGGGGCCAGCCCCAGCATTTT
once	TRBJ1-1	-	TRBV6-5	CASSFLPKGYTEAFF	TGTGCCAGCAGTTTTCTCCCGAAAGGGTACACTGAAGCTTTCTTT
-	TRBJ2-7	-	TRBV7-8	CASSSIPPYEQYF	TGTGCCAGCAGCTCAATCCCCCCATACGAGCAGTACTTC
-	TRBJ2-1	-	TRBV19	CASSISPGSEQFF	TGTGCCAGTAGTATTTCCCCAGGGTCTGAGCAGTTCTTC
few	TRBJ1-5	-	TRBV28	CASSFRQYSNQPQHF	TGTGCCAGCAGTTTTAGGCAGTATAGCAATCAGCCCCAGCATTTT
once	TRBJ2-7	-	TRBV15	CATSRLRDYEQYF	TGTGCCACCAGCAGACTCCGGGACTACGAGCAGTACTTC
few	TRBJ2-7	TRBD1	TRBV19	CASMETGSSYEQYF	TGTGCCAGTATGGAGACAGGGTCCTCCTACGAGCAGTACTTC
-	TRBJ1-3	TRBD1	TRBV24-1	CATSSGGGSGNTIYF	TGTGCCACCAGTTCAGGGGGAGGCTCTGGAAACACCATATATTTT
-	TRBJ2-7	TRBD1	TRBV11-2	CASSPPTGTGRYEQYF	TGTGCCAGCAGCCCCCCGACGGGGACAGGCCGCTACGAGCAGTACTTC
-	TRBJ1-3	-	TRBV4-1	CASSQDRINGNTIYF	TGCGCCAGCAGCCAAGACAGGATTAATGGAAACACCATATATTTT
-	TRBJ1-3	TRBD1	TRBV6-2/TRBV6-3	CASSYGQDGNTIYF	TGTGCCAGCAGTTATGGACAGGATGGAAACACCATATATTTT
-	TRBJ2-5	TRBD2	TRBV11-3	CASSLGAPGGQETQYF	TGTGCCAGCAGCTTAGGGGCCCCGGGGGGCCAAGAGACCCAGTACTTC
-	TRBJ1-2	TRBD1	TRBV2	CASTMTGGVSGYTF	TGTGCCAGCACCATGACAGGGGGCGTAAGTGGCTACACCTTC
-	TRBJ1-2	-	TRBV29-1	CSVETAARRRTYTF	TGCAGCGTTGAAACAGCAGCCAGAAGGAGAACCTACACCTTC
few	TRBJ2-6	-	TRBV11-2	CASSLSGANVLTF	TGTGCCAGCAGCTTATCAGGGGCCAACGTCCTGACTTTC
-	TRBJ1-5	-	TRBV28	CASSVAQPQHF	TGTGCCAGCAGCGTTGCTCAGCCCCAGCATTTT
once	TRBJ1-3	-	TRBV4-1	CASSQDLAGARGTIYF	TGCGCCAGCAGCCAAGATCTGGCAGGGGCCCGGGGCACCATATATTTT
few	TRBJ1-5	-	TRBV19	CASSDGQHNQPQHF	TGTGCCAGTAGTGACGGGCAGCACAATCAGCCCCAGCATTTT
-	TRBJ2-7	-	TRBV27	CASSSITSSREQYF	TGTGCCAGCAGTTCGATAACATCATCGAGGGAGCAGTACTTC
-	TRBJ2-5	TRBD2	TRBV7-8	CASSAGTSQETQYF	TGTGCCAGCAGCGCCGGGACTAGCCAAGAGACCCAGTACTTC
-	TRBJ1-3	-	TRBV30	CAWSVFIGPGNTIYF	TGTGCCTGGAGTGTCTTTATAGGTCCTGGAAACACCATATATTTT
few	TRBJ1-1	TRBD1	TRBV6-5	CASRTSQGAVSEAFF	TGTGCCAGCAGGACCTCCCAGGGGGCAGTATCTGAAGCTTTCTTT
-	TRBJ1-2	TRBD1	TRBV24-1	CATSDLLRGHRGYTF	TGTGCCACCAGTGATTTACTTAGGGGGCATCGAGGCTACACCTTC
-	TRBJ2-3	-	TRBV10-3	CAISGSSQRADTQYF	TGTGCCATCAGCGGATCCTCACAGAGGGCAGATACGCAGTATTTT
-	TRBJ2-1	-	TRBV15	CATSRGTFAEQFF	TGTGCCACCAGCAGAGGTACTTTTGCTGAGCAGTTCTTC
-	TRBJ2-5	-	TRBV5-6	CASRTSGQETQYF	TGTGCCAGCAGGACTTCGGGACAAGAGACCCAGTACTTC
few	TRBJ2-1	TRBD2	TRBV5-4	CASTKGASGSINEQFF	TGTGCCAGCACCAAAGGGGCTAGCGGGAGTATAAATGAGCAGTTCTTC
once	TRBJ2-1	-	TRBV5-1	CASSLNNEQFF	TGCGCCAGCAGCTTGAATAATGAGCAGTTCTTC
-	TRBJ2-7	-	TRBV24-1	CATSDWDTYEQYF	TGTGCCACCAGTGATTGGGACACCTACGAGCAGTACTTC
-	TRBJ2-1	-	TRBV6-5	CASESGSSYNEQFF	TGTGCCAGCGAATCCGGGAGCTCCTACAATGAGCAGTTCTTC